Listed here is a single TCR beta chain. Generated by immunoSEQ multiplex PCR, the TCRdb table keeps only in-frame clones and is missing some. The data show roughly 250,000 clones, about nine tenths seen once. This sample was included in a study of blood T cell repertoires in COVID-19. V was cut by 4 bases and J by 7 bases, with 14 bases left in between. Germline values: CDR1 KGHSH, CDR2 LQKENI. The CDR3 loop spans 14 amino acids. The TCR originated in a woman younger than 45 with acute COVID-19. The sequenced sample consisted of PBMCs or T cells enriched from blood (not recorded which). J is TRBJ2-1 and V is TRBV18; D unresolved. This chain's CDR3 is CASSLSESLNEQFF. The DNA of the CDR3 is TGTGCCAGCTCACTCAGCGAGTCTTTGAATGAGCAGTTCTTC.